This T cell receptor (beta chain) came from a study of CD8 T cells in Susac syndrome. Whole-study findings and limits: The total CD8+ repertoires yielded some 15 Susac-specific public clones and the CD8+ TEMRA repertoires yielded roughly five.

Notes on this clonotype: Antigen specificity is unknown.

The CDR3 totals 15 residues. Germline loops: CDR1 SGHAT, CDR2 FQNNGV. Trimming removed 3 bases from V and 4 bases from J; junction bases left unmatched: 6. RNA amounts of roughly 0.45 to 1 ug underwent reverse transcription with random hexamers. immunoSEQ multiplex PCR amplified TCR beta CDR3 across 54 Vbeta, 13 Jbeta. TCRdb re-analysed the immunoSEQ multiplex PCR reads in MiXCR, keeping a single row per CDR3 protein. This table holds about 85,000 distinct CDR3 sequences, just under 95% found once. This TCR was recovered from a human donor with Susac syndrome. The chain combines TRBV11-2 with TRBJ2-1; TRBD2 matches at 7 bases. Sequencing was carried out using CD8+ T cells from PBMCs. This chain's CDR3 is CASSLREGVYNEQFF. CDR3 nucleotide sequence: TGTGCCAGCAGCTTGAGGGAGGGTGTTTACAATGAGCAGTTCTTC.